Following are 16 T cell receptor beta chains from one sample sequenced in a study of blood T cell repertoires in COVID-19. Sequencing was performed with immunoSEQ multiplex PCR; in TCRdb, only in-frame clones are kept and a portion is missing. In the table there are 130,000 to 150,000 clones, around four fifths of which are singletons. Sequencing was carried out using peripheral blood. These receptors came from a woman between 35 and 50 years old with active or convalescent COVID-19.

V and J are TRBV28 and TRBJ1-1; D call uncertain. CDR3 length: 13 amino acids. The ends were cut back, 1 base at V and 10 bases at J, with 13 bases in the middle. The germline CDR1 and CDR2 sequences are MDHEN and SYDVKM. The CDR3: CASSLSASRGAFF. DNA for the CDR3: TGTGCCAGCAGTTTATCCGCCTCTCGGGGAGCTTTCTTT.

The CDR3 loop reads CASSQWDRAGTDTQYF. DNA for the CDR3: TGTGCCAGCAGCCAATGGGACAGGGCAGGCACAGATACGCAGTATTTT. The V and J genes are TRBV3-1 (or the pseudogene TRBV3-2) and TRBJ2-3, with TRBD1 matching over 9 bases. Germline V gives CDR1 LGHDT, CDR2 YNNKEL (reference sequence). The CDR3 is 16 residues long. V lost 2 bases, J lost 1 base, and 4 bases stayed unmatched.

The rearrangement joins TRBV6-5 to TRBJ2-7, with D possibly being TRBD2 (6 bases). CDR3 size: 14 residues. In germline, CDR1 is MNHEY, CDR2 SVGAGI. V was shortened by 5 bases and J by 3 bases, with 14 bases between the two germline ends. The CDR3 DNA reads TGTGCCAGCAGTACTGCCCCGACTAGCTACGAGCAGTACTTC. Its protein product is CASSTAPTSYEQYF.

The chain couples TRBV30 to TRBJ1-4; the match to TRBD1 covers 12 bases. CDR1 is GTSNPN, CDR2 SVGIG, per germline (reference sequence). The V and J ends lost 1 base and 7 bases, in that order; junction bases with no gene match: 7. The CDR3 has 16 amino acids. The CDR3 is CAWSAGQGAQFEKLFF. Here the CDR3 DNA reads TGTGCCTGGAGTGCGGGACAGGGGGCACAGTTTGAAAAACTGTTTTTT.

In regard to this clone: An end of the junction does not agree with germline; a read error may underlie this. The chain links TRBV29-1 to TRBJ1-1, with 7 bases matching TRBD1. CDR1 is SQVTM and CDR2 is ANQGSEA in the germline V gene. CDR3 length: 14 amino acids. CDR3 sequence (DNA): TGCAGCGTTTACAGGGGCGGGGTGAAAACTGAAGCTTTCTTT. Translated, it gives CSVYRGGVKTEAFF.

There are many counts of this clone. V is TRBV28 and J is TRBJ2-5, with 11 nucleotides matching TRBD2. J was trimmed by 7 bases and V by 5 bases; bases with no gene match: 12. This CDR3 spans 16 amino acids. CDR1 and CDR2 (germline): MDHEN, SYDVKM. The CDR3 is CASSKLAGVLSGTQYF. In DNA, the CDR3 is TGTGCCAGCAGTAAACTAGCGGGAGTTCTTTCGGGGACCCAGTACTTC.

The V call is TRBV5-1, the J call TRBJ1-2; no clear D gene. Germline V lookup: CDR1 SGHRS, CDR2 YFSETQ. V was clipped by 0 bases and J by 0 bases, with 15 bases between them. The CDR3 sequence is 17 residues long. The CDR3 DNA reads TGCGCCAGCAGCTTGGGCGGAGGCCAACCAGCTAACTATGGCTACACCTTC. Amino acid sequence: CASSLGGGQPANYGYTF.

This sequence joins TRBV5-1 and TRBJ2-1, with 7 bases aligning to TRBD1. J lost 12 bases, V lost 0 bases, and 12 bases had no gene match. Germline CDR1 is SGHRS and CDR2 is YFSETQ. The CDR3 sequence is 15 residues long. The CDR3 sequence is CASSLGDRVTSWQFF. The DNA of the CDR3 is TGCGCCAGCAGCTTGGGTGACAGGGTCACGTCATGGCAGTTCTTC.

This clone was counted between two and nine times. The junction differs from germline at one of its ends, possibly a read error. The chain is built from TRBV20-1 and TRBJ1-2; TRBD1 matches at 7 bases. The CDR3 runs 11 residues. Germline CDR1 reads DFQATT; CDR2 reads SNEGSKA (reference sequence). As DNA, the CDR3 is TGCAGTGCTATTAGGACAGGATTTACAGGCTTC. This codes for CSAIRTGFTGF.

A single count supports this clone. The genes are TRBV7-8 and TRBJ2-7; TRBD2 might be the D (5 bases). The CDR3 contains 10 residues. The germline V gene has CDR1 SGHVS and CDR2 FQNEAQ. V was clipped by 6 bases and J by 6 bases, with 6 bases between them. The CDR3 reads CASRGSEQYF. CDR3 nucleotide sequence: TGTGCCAGCAGGGGGAGCGAGCAGTACTTC.

In nucleotides, the CDR3 is TGTGCCAGCAGCCGATACGGACTTAACTACGAGCAGTACTTC. As protein: CASSRYGLNYEQYF. The genes are TRBV13 and TRBJ2-7, with D tentatively TRBD2 (5 bases). V was trimmed by 5 bases and J by 3 bases, leaving 14 bases between them. The V gene's germline CDR1 is PRHDT and CDR2 FYEKMQ (reference sequence). The CDR3 loop spans 14 amino acids.

J is TRBJ2-5 and V is TRBV4-1; 13 bases map to TRBD2. This CDR3 is built from 20 residues. V lost 4 bases, J lost 2 bases, and 16 bases stayed unmatched. Germline lookup yields CDR1 MGHRA and CDR2 YSYEKL. CDR3 nucleotide sequence: TGCGCCAGCAGCCGGATCAAAGGGACCGGGACTAGCGGGAAACAAGAGACCCAGTACTTC. It encodes CASSRIKGTGTSGKQETQYF.

The chain couples TRBV11-1 to TRBJ2-1, with 8 positions matching TRBD1. V shed 3 bases, J shed 7 bases, and the junction held 8 bases outside the gene matches. The CDR3 consists of 15 residues. Germline V lookup: CDR1 SGHAT, CDR2 FQDESV (reference sequence). The DNA of the CDR3 is TGTGCCAGCAGCTTGCGTCAGGGGGCAGATAATGAGCAGTTCTTC. As protein: CASSLRQGADNEQFF. Full variable domain (outside the CDR3, taken from reference TRBV11-1 and TRBJ2-1): EAEVAQSPRYKITEKSQAVAFWCDPISGHATLYWYRQILGQGPELLVQFQDESVVDDSQLPKDRFSAERLKGVDSTLKIQPAELGDSAMYLCASSLRQGADNEQFFGPGTRLTVL.

This clone was observed a few times. The chain carries TRBV18 and TRBJ1-1; 8 bases are shared with TRBD1. Trimming took 4 bases from V and 1 from J; bases not matched to a gene: 2. The CDR3 runs 14 residues. CDR1 and CDR2 (germline): KGHSH, LQKENI. In DNA, the CDR3 is TGTGCCAGCTCACAAGGACAGGGGAACACTGAAGCTTTCTTT. As protein: CASSQGQGNTEAFF.

As concerns this clone: An end of the junction does not agree with germline; a read error may underlie this. The chain couples TRBV7-9 to TRBJ2-5; 10 bases are shared with TRBD2. The germline gives CDR1 SEHNR, CDR2 FQNEAQ (reference sequence). The CDR3 covers 14 residues. The CDR3 is CASSLAGADGTQYF. The CDR3 DNA reads TGTGCCAGCAGCCTAGCGGGGGCGGATGGGACCCAGTACTTC.

This clone appeared a single time. V and J are TRBV4-3 and TRBJ2-1, with D tentatively TRBD2 (6 bases). The V end was cut by 0 bases, the J end by 13 bases, with 13 bases between. The CDR3 is 13 amino acids. Germline CDR1 LGHNA, CDR2 YSLEER. CDR3 bases: TGCGCCAGCAGCCAAGATCGGCGGGACCGACAGTTCTTC. Translation: CASSQDRRDRQFF.